This TCR beta chain is from a study of blood T cell repertoires in COVID-19. Assay used: immunoSEQ multiplex PCR; TCRdb lists only in-frame clones, some missing. The top ten clones hold approximately 10% of a sample with 200,000 to 250,000 clones, 87% of them seen once. The V segment lost 1 base and the J segment 3 bases; nucleotides outside the gene matches: 3. Looked up from germline, CDR1 is KGHSH and CDR2 is LQKENI. CDR3 size: 15 residues. This rearrangement joins TRBV18 to TRBJ2-7; 10 nucleotides line up with TRBD1. The TCR sequence derives from a man aged 25 to 45 who had recovered from COVID-19. Input material: PBMCs or T cells enriched from blood (not recorded which). Here the CDR3 DNA reads TGTGCCAGCTCACCACGGACAGGGGGGAACTACGAGCAGTACTTC. Amino acid sequence: CASSPRTGGNYEQYF.